What follows are 21 T cell receptor beta chains derived from one specimen sequenced in a study of T cell repertoires in cytomegalovirus infection. No antigens are known for them. TCRdb ran MiXCR on the reads and lists one entry per CDR3 protein. The table lists under 90,000 distinct CDR3 sequences, approximately 43% of them singletons. Source: CD8+ T cells from cultured PBMCs, taken from culture after CMV antigen stimulation. The receptors were gathered from a human donor in good health (CMV status not recorded). Some clones in this sample may be carry-over from other donors' samples.

The chain couples TRBV27 to TRBJ1-3, with D maybe TRBD1 (5 bases). Per germline, CDR1 MNHEY and CDR2 SMNVEV (reference sequence). Trimming pared 8 bases from V and 3 bases from J, leaving 8 bases between. The CDR3 length is 12 residues. The CDR3 DNA follows: TGTGCCAGCGGGGGGTTTGGAAACACCATATATTTT. This translates into CASGGFGNTIYF.

The chain uses TRBV20-1 and TRBJ2-7; D unclear. Trimming took off 4 bases at V and 3 bases at J, with 13 bases between the two ends. CDR3 length: 13 residues. Germline CDR1 and CDR2: DFQATT and SNEGSKA (reference sequence). CDR3 protein: CSANRKRVYEQYF. The CDR3 region has the DNA TGCAGTGCTAATCGAAAACGGGTCTACGAGCAGTACTTC.

This chain uses TRBV11-1 with TRBJ2-2, with TRBD1 matching 8 bases. The trim removed 6 bases at V and 2 bases at J, leaving 11 bases unmatched. Germline lookup yields CDR1 SGHAT and CDR2 FQDESV (reference sequence). The CDR3 spans 17 residues. CDR3 residues: CASSLKTRGRNTGELFF. The CDR3 coding sequence is TGTGCCAGCAGTTTGAAAACCAGGGGGCGAAACACCGGGGAGCTGTTTTTT.

This clonotype was found a few times. This chain uses TRBV9 with TRBJ1-2; D is perhaps TRBD1 (6 bases). V shed 3 bases and J shed 4 bases, with 16 bases lying between them. The CDR3 is made up of 15 amino acids. CDR1 is SGDLS and CDR2 is YYNGEE in the germline V gene. The CDR3 is CASSGGGGWGYGYTF. CDR3 nucleotide sequence: TGTGCCAGCAGCGGAGGAGGGGGATGGGGCTATGGCTACACCTTC.

This clonotype was observed a handful of times. This chain joins TRBV20-1 and TRBJ1-1; D call uncertain. This CDR3 has 15 amino acids. V was clipped by 4 bases and J by 0 bases, with 15 bases between them. CDR1 DFQATT and CDR2 SNEGSKA come from the germline V gene (reference sequence). The CDR3 reads CSAKGLSGMNTEAFF. The CDR3 region has the DNA TGCAGTGCTAAGGGTCTCTCGGGGATGAACACTGAAGCTTTCTTT.

The chain has TRBV6-8 and TRBJ2-4, with D unresolved. Germline CDR1 is MNHGY and CDR2 is SAAAGT. V dropped 6 bases and J dropped 0 bases, with 15 bases sitting between them. This CDR3 spans 16 amino acids. The CDR3 is CASRQWTELAKNIQYF. The CDR3 nucleotides are TGTGCCAGCAGACAGTGGACGGAGCTAGCCAAAAACATTCAGTACTTC.

This clonotype turned up a few times. CDR3 in DNA: TGTGCCAGCAGTGGAGAGCAGTTCTTC. It specifies CASSGEQFF. The chain has TRBV7-2 and TRBJ2-1; unclear D gene. Trimming cost V 6 bases and J 10 bases, with 4 bases left between them. The germline gives CDR1 SGHTA, CDR2 FQGNSA. The CDR3 is 9 amino acids.

V usage is TRBV24-1 and J usage is TRBJ2-1; D is possibly TRBD1 (6 bases). Looked up from germline, CDR1 is KGHDR and CDR2 is SFDVKD. V was pared by 5 bases and J by 10 bases, with 17 bases between. The CDR3 consists of 14 residues. CDR3 DNA sequence: TGTGCCACCAGTGTGGGGGCGCGAACCACCGAGCAGTTCTTC. This gives the protein CATSVGARTTEQFF.

This clonotype turned up a few times. The gene calls are TRBV6-1 and TRBJ2-3; D is possibly TRBD1 (6 bases). This CDR3 contains 16 residues. Trimming left V 2 bases short and J 1 base short, with 13 bases between. CDR1 and CDR2 from the germline V gene are MNHNS and SASEGT. The CDR3 coding sequence is TGTGCCAGCAGTGAACGGGCAGGGGCCGGCACAGATACGCAGTATTTT. Amino acids: CASSERAGAGTDTQYF.

The rearrangement links TRBV28 to TRBJ2-7, with 12 positions matching TRBD2. CDR1 and CDR2 from the germline V gene are MDHEN and SYDVKM. CDR3 length: 18 residues. After removal of 6 bases from V and 2 bases from J, the junction contained 14 bases not matched to a gene. The CDR3 nucleotides read TGTGCCAGCAGCCACCTCCCCCGACTAGCGGGAGTAGCCTACGAGCAGTACTTC. It yields the protein CASSHLPRLAGVAYEQYF. Combining the CDR3 with reference TRBV28 and TRBJ2-7 gives the whole variable domain DVKVTQSSRYLVKRTGEKVFLECVQDMDHENMFWYRQDPGLGLRLIYFSYDVKMKEKGDIPEGYSVSREKKERFSLILESASTNQTSMYLCASSHLPRLAGVAYEQYFGPGTRLTVT.

This chain joins TRBV6-1 and TRBJ1-5; D may be TRBD1 (5 bases). Germline CDR1 is MNHNS and CDR2 is SASEGT. The CDR3 spans 16 residues. Trimming took 4 bases from V and 6 from J, leaving 19 bases between them. The CDR3 DNA reads as TGTGCCAGCAGTGGAAAAGGACAATCGGTGGGTCAGCCCCAGCATTTT. Its protein is CASSGKGQSVGQPQHF.

V is TRBV20-1 and J is TRBJ2-5, with D unclear. The CDR3 totals 16 residues. CDR1 is DFQATT, CDR2 SNEGSKA, per germline (reference sequence). The V and J ends lost 1 base and 0 bases respectively, with 15 bases between them. The CDR3 is CSARGLWKQYQETQYF. As DNA, the CDR3 is TGCAGTGCTAGAGGTCTTTGGAAACAGTACCAAGAGACCCAGTACTTC.

This clonotype showed up just a few times. The chain combines TRBV12-3 or TRBV12-4 with TRBJ1-1; D not certain. V shed 5 bases and J shed 4 bases, with 5 bases lying between them. The CDR3 is made up of 11 amino acids. CDR3 coding DNA: TGTGCCAGCAGTAGAGCCACTGAAGCTTTCTTT. It encodes CASSRATEAFF.

The chain links TRBV7-2 to TRBJ1-6; 7 bases line up with TRBD1. The trim removed 5 bases at V and 3 bases at J, leaving 7 bases unmatched. CDR3 size: 16 residues. From germline, CDR1 is SGHTA and CDR2 FQGNSA. In DNA, the CDR3 is TGTGCCAGCAGCAGGGGGCAGGACCGCTATAATTCACCCCTCCACTTT. Translated: CASSRGQDRYNSPLHF.

This chain joins TRBV5-4 and TRBJ2-1; 16 nucleotides agree with TRBD2. This CDR3 has 13 residues. Trimming took 10 bases from V and 11 from J; bases not matched to a gene: 6. Germline CDR1 is SGHNT and CDR2 is YYREEE (reference sequence). The CDR3 loop is CAPGTSGGAKQFF. CDR3 nucleotides: TGTGCCCCCGGGACTAGCGGGGGGGCCAAGCAGTTCTTC. The full variable domain, with the rest looked up from reference TRBV5-4 and TRBJ2-1, is ETGVTQSPTHLIKTRGQQVTLRCSSQSGHNTVSWYQQALGQGPQFIFQYYREEENGRGNFPPRFSGLQFPNYSSELNVNALELDDSALYLCAPGTSGGAKQFFGPGTRLTVL.

This chain connects TRBV7-3 to TRBJ2-3, with 8 bases lining up with TRBD2. Germline V gene lookup returns CDR1 SGHTA and CDR2 FQGTGA. The length of the CDR3 is 16 residues. The J segment lost 3 bases and the V segment lost 5 bases, leaving 10 bases of the junction unmatched. The CDR3 reads CASSDGNRGGTDTQYF. In DNA form, the CDR3 reads TGTGCCAGCAGCGATGGCAATCGGGGGGGGACAGATACGCAGTATTTT. The entire variable domain, with the rest obtained from reference TRBV7-3 and TRBJ2-3, is as follows: GAGVSQTPSNKVTEKGKYVELRCDPISGHTALYWYRQSLGQGPEFLIYFQGTGAADDSGLPNDRFFAVRPEGSVSTLKIQRTERGDSAVYLCASSDGNRGGTDTQYFGPGTRLTVL.

This chain uses TRBV27 with TRBJ2-1; perhaps D is TRBD1 or TRBD2 (5 bases each). V shed 7 bases and J shed 2 bases, with 24 bases lying between them. This CDR3 is 18 amino acids long. Germline V lookup: CDR1 MNHEY, CDR2 SMNVEV (reference sequence). The CDR3 DNA follows: TGTGCCAGCACCCACGGGACGCAAAGGACACGACCCTACAATGAGCAGTTCTTC. This encodes CASTHGTQRTRPYNEQFF.

The V gene is TRBV20-1, the J gene TRBJ2-2; 10 bases map to TRBD1. CDR1 and CDR2 from the germline V gene are DFQATT and SNEGSKA (reference sequence). The CDR3 is 15 amino acids. J was trimmed by 5 bases and V by 6 bases; bases with no gene match: 9. CDR3 protein: CSAAGTGVFTGELFF. CDR3 nucleotide sequence: TGCAGTGCAGCCGGGACAGGGGTTTTTACCGGGGAGCTGTTTTTT.

J is TRBJ1-1 and V is TRBV19; D gene unclear. Germline V gene sequence: CDR1 LNHDA, CDR2 SQIVND (reference sequence). With 3 bases removed from V and 1 base from J, the gap between germline ends came to 6 bases. This CDR3 has 13 residues. CDR3 region: CASSMVRNTEAFF. The CDR3, as DNA: TGTGCCAGTAGTATGGTCCGGAACACTGAAGCTTTCTTT.

This clonotype was counted between two and nine times. The chain uses TRBV7-8 and TRBJ2-7; D may correspond to TRBD1 or TRBD2 (5 bases each). The CDR3 is made up of 16 amino acids. From germline, CDR1 is SGHVS and CDR2 FQNEAQ. Trimming cost V 5 bases and J 0 bases, with 17 bases left between them. CDR3 region: CASSHPGPRSSYEQYF. CDR3 coding DNA: TGTGCCAGCAGCCACCCGGGGCCGAGGAGCTCCTACGAGCAGTACTTC.

The J gene is TRBJ2-3, the V gene TRBV20-1; D is possibly TRBD2 (6 bases). Trimming cost V 5 bases and J 4 bases, with 16 bases left between them. CDR3 length: 14 residues. Germline V gene sequence: CDR1 DFQATT, CDR2 SNEGSKA (reference sequence). The chain's CDR3 is CSAGGAGGADTQYF. The CDR3 DNA sequence: TGCAGTGCTGGAGGGGCAGGAGGAGCAGATACGCAGTATTTT.